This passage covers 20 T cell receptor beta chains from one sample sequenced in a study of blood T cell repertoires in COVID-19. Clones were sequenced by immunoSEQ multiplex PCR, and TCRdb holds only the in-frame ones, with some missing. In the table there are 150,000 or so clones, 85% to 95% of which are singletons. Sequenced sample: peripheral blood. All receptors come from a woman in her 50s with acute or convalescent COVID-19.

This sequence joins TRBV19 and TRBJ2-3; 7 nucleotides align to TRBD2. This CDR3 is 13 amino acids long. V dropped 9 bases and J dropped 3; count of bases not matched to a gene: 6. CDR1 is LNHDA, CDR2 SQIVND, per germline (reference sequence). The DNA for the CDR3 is TGTGCCAGCATGGGGGGGAAGACAGATACGCAGTATTTT. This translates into CASMGGKTDTQYF. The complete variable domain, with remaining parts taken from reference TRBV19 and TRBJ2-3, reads DGGITQSPKYLFRKEGQNVTLSCEQNLNHDAMYWYRQDPGQGLRLIYYSQIVNDFQKGDIAEGYSVSREKKESFPLTVTSAQKNPTAFYLCASMGGKTDTQYFGPGTRLTVL.

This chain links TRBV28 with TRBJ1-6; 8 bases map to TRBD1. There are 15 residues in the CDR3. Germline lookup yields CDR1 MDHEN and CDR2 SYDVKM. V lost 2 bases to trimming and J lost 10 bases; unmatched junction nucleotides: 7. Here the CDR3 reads CASSLQGALGSPLHF. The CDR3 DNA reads TGTGCCAGCAGTTTACAGGGGGCGCTGGGGTCACCCCTCCACTTT.

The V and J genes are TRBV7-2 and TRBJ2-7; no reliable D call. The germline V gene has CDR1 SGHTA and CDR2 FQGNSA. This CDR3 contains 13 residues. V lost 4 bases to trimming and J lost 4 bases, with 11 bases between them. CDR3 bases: TGTGCCAGCAGCTCACTCGACGGGTACGAGCAGTACTTC. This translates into CASSSLDGYEQYF.

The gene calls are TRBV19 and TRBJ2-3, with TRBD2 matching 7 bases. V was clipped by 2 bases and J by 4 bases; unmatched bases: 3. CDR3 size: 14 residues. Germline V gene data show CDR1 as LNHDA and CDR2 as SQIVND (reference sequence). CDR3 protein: CASSIRLAADTQYF. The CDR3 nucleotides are TGTGCCAGTAGTATACGACTAGCAGCAGATACGCAGTATTTT.

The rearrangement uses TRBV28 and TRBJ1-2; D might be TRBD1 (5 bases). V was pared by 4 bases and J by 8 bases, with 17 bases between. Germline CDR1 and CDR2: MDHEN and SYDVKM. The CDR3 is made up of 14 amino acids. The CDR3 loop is CASSSLREGTGYTF. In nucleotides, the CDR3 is TGTGCCAGCAGTTCCCTGAGGGAGGGGACCGGCTACACCTTC.

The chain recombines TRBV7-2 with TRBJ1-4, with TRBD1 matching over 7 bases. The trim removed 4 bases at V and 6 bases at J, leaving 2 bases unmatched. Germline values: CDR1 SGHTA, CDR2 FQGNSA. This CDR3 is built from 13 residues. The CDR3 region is CASSSGQDEKLFF. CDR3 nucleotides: TGTGCCAGCAGCTCCGGACAGGATGAAAAACTGTTTTTT.

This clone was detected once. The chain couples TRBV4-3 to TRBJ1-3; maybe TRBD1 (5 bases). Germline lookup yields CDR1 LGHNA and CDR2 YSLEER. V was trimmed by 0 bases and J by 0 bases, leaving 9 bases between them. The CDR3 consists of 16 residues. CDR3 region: CASSQDFGASGNTIYF. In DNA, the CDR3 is TGCGCCAGCAGCCAAGATTTTGGGGCCTCTGGAAACACCATATATTTT.

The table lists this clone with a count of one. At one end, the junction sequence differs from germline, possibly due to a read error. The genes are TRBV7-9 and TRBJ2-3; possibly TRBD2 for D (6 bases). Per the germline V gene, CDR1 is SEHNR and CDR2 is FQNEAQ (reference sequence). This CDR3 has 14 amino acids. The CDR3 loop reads CATSLGGSTDTQYF. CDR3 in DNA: TGTGCCACCAGCTTAGGAGGGAGCACAGATACGCAGTATTTT. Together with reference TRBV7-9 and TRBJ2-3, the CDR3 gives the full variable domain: DTGVSQNPRHKITKRGQNVTFRCDPISEHNRLYWYRQTLGQGPEFLTYFQNEAQLEKSRLLSDRFSAERPKGSFSTLEIQRTEQGDSAMYLCATSLGGSTDTQYFGPGTRLTVL.

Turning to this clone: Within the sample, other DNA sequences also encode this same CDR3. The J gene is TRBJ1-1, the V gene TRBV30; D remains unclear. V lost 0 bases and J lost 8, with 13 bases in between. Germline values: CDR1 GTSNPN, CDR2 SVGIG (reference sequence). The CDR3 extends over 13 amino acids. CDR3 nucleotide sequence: TGTGCCTGGAGTGTAGGAAGCGGCGGCGAAGCTTTCTTT. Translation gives CAWSVGSGGEAFF.

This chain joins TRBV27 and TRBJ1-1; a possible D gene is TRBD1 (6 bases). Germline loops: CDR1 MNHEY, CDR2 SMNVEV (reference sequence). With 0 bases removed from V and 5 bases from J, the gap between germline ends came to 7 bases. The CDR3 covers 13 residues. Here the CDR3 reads CASSLSRGTEAFF. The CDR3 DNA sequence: TGTGCCAGCAGTTTATCGAGGGGGACTGAAGCTTTCTTT.

CDR3 bases: TGTGCCAGCAGGACTAGCGGGGTATACACCGGGGAGCTGTTTTTT. It yields the protein CASRTSGVYTGELFF. V usage is TRBV28 and J usage is TRBJ2-2; 11 positions match TRBD2. V trimming: 6 bases; J trimming: 3 bases; junction bases outside the gene matches: 3. Germline V gene data show CDR1 as MDHEN and CDR2 as SYDVKM. This CDR3 spans 15 amino acids.

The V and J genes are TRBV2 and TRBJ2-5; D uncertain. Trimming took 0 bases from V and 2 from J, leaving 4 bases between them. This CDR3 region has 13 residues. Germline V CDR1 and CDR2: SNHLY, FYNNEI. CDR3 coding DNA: TGTGCCAGCAGTGAAGCTAGACAAGAGACCCAGTACTTC. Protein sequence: CASSEARQETQYF.

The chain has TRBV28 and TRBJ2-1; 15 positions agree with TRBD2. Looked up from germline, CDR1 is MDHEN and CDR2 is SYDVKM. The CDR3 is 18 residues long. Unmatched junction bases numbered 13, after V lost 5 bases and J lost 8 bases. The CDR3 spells CASSGGRSGLAGGDEQFF. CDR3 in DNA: TGTGCCAGCAGTGGGGGACGTTCGGGACTAGCGGGAGGAGATGAGCAGTTCTTC.

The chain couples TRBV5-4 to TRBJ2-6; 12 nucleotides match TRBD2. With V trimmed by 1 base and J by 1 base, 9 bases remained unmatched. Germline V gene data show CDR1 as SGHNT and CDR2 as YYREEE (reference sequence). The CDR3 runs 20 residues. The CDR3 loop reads CASSLPLAGGRLSGANVLTF. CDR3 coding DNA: TGTGCCAGCAGCTTGCCTCTAGCGGGAGGGAGGCTGTCTGGGGCCAACGTCCTGACTTTC.

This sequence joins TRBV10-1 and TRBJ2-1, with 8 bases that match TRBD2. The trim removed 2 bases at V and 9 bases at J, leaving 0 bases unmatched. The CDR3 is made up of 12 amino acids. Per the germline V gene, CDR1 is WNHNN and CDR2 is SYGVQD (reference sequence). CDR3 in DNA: TGCGCCAGCAGTGAGGCGGGGGGTGAGCAGTTCTTC. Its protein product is CASSEAGGEQFF.

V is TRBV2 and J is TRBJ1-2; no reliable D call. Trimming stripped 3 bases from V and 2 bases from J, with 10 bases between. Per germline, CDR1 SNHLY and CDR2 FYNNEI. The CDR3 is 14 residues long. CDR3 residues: CASSERAPNYGYTF. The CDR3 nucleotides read TGTGCCAGCAGTGAGAGGGCTCCCAACTATGGCTACACCTTC.

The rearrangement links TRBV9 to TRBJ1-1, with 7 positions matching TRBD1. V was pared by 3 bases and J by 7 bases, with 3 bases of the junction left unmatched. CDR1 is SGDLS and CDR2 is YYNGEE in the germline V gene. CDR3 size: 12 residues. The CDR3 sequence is CASSAAGGEAFF. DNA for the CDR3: TGTGCCAGCAGCGCCGCAGGGGGTGAAGCTTTCTTT.

The CDR3 spells CASSSGASGSPLHF. The CDR3 coding sequence is TGTGCCAGCAGTTCAGGGGCGTCCGGTTCACCCCTCCACTTT. The chain couples TRBV6-5 to TRBJ1-6; a weak D match, TRBD1 (6 bases). This CDR3 is built from 14 residues. V was pared by 4 bases and J by 9 bases, with 13 bases between. Germline CDR1 reads MNHEY; CDR2 reads SVGAGI.

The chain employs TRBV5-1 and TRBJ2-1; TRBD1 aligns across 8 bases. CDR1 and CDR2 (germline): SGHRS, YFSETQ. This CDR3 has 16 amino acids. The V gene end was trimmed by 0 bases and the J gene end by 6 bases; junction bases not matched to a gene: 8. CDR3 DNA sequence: TGCGCCAGCAGCTTGGGAGGGACCGACAGGGGCAATGAGCAGTTCTTC. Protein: CASSLGGTDRGNEQFF.

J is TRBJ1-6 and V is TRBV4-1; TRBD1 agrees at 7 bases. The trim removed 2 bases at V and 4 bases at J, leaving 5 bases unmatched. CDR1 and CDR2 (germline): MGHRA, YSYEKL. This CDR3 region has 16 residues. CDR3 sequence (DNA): TGCGCCAGCAGCCAAATGGACAGGATTTATAATTCACCCCTCCACTTT. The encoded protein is CASSQMDRIYNSPLHF.